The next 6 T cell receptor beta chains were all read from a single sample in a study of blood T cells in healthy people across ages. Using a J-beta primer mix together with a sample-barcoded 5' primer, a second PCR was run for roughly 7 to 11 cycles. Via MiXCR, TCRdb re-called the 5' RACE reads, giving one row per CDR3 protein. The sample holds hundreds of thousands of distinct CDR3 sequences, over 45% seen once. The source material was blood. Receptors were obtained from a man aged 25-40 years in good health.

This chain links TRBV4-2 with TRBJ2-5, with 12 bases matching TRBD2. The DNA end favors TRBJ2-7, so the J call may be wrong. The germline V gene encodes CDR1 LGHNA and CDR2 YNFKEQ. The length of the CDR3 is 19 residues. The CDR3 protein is CASSQERGLAGGGINEQYF. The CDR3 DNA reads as TGTGCCAGCAGCCAAGAGCGAGGGCTAGCGGGAGGGGGGATCAACGAGCAGTACTTC.

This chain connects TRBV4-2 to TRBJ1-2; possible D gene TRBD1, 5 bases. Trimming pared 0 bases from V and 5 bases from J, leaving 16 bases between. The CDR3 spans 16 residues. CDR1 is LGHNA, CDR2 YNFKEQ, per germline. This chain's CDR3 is CASSQEGVAGRYGYTF. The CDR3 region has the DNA TGTGCCAGCAGCCAAGAAGGTGTTGCAGGGCGTTATGGCTACACCTTC.

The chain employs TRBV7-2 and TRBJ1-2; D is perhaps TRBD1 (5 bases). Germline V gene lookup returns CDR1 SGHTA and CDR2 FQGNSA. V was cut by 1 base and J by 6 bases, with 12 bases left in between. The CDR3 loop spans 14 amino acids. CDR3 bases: TGTGCCAGCAGCTTAGATCGAAGGGGAGATGGCTACACCTTC. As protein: CASSLDRRGDGYTF.

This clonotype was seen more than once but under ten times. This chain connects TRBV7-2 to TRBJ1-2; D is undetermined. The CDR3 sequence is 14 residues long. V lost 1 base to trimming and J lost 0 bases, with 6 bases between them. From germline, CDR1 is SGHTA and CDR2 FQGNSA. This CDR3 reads CASSLERANYGYTF. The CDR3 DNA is TGTGCCAGCAGCTTAGAGAGAGCTAACTATGGCTACACCTTC.

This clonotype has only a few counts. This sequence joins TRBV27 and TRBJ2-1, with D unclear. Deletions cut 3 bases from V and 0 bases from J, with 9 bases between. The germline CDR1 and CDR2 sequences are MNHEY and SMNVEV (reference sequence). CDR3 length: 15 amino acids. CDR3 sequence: CASSFIPSSYNEQFF. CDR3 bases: TGTGCCAGCAGTTTTATCCCGAGCTCCTACAATGAGCAGTTCTTC.

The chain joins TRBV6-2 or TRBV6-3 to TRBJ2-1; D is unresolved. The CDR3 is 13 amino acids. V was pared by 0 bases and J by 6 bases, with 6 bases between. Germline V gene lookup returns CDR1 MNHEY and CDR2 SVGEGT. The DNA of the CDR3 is TGTGCCAGCAGTTACTCTTATGCCAATGAGCAGTTCTTC. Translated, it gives CASSYSYANEQFF.